The rows below give T cell receptor beta chains drawn from one sample of a study of blood T cells in healthy people across ages. A single record per CDR3 protein comes from TCRdb applying MiXCR to the 5' RACE reads. The sample lists nearly 800,000 distinct CDR3 sequences; just over 55% were seen once. Specimen: blood. These receptors all stem from a man in his forties or fifties in good health. CDR3s include the opening cysteine and the closing phenylalanine or tryptophan. Each record gives: D gene, clone size, V gene, J gene, CDR3 length, CDR3 DNA, CDR3 protein. A D gene is named only where the DNA matches it firmly. Size is stated for part of the rows, as once, few or many counts, or as a class when the clone is expanded.

>-|-|TRBV18|TRBJ2-3|16
TGTGCCAGCTCACAACGGGCCACCTCCAACACAGATACGCAGTATTTT
CASSQRATSNTDTQYF
>-|few|TRBV10-3|TRBJ2-7|12
TGTGCCATCAGTGAGACGGGCGGCGAGCAGTACTTC
CAISETGGEQYF
>-|-|TRBV9|TRBJ2-1|14
TGTGCCAGCAGCGTGGGGGCCCCATTAGTTGAGCAGTTCTTC
CASSVGAPLVEQFF
>-|-|TRBV7-3|TRBJ1-1|15
TGTGCCAGCAGCTTATATTCGGGGGAGAGCACTGAAGCTTTCTTT
CASSLYSGESTEAFF
>TRBD1|-|TRBV30|TRBJ2-5|16
TGTGCCTGGAGTCCGATCGACAGGGGGCTTGGGGAGACCCAGTACTTC
CAWSPIDRGLGETQYF
>TRBD2|-|TRBV7-9|TRBJ2-1|19
TGTGCCAGCAGCTTAGCGGTCTTGGCTAGCGGGAGGGGGTACAATGAGCAGTTCTTC
CASSLAVLASGRGYNEQFF
>TRBD2|-|TRBV5-1|TRBJ2-7|14
TGCACCAGCAGCAGAGAGACTAGCGGATACGAGCAGTACTTC
CTSSRETSGYEQYF
>-|-|TRBV27|TRBJ2-5|16
TGTGCCAGCAGTCTCCGGGACCCACCAAGGAGAGAGACCCAGTACTTC
CASSLRDPPRRETQYF
>-|-|TRBV3-1|TRBJ2-1|13
TGTGCCAGCAGCCAAGATATCCATAAAACGGAGTTCTTC
CASSQDIHKTEFF
>-|few|TRBV5-1|TRBJ2-3|14
TGCGCCAGCAGCTTGGAGTACTTTGCAGATACGCAGTATTTT
CASSLEYFADTQYF
>-|many|TRBV28|TRBJ2-7|13
TGTGCCAGCAGCTCCACAGGGTCCTACGAGCAGTACTTC
CASSSTGSYEQYF
>TRBD2|-|TRBV20-1|TRBJ2-5|17
TGCAGTGCTAGAGATGGCCGACTAGCGGGGCCCCGAGAGACCCAGTACTTC
CSARDGRLAGPRETQYF
>-|-|TRBV7-2|TRBJ1-2|13
TGTGCCAGCAGCCATGGACAGCACTATGGCTACACCTTC
CASSHGQHYGYTF
>-|once|TRBV28|TRBJ2-7|15
TGTGCCAGCAGTCAACCGCGACAGGTCCACTACGAGCAGTACTTC
CASSQPRQVHYEQYF
>-|-|TRBV27|TRBJ2-3|14
TGTGCCAGCAGTGTAGCTAGAGGCACAGATACGCAGTATTTT
CASSVARGTDTQYF
>TRBD2|-|TRBV7-2|TRBJ2-7|12
TGTGCCAGCAGCGCCTGGGAGGGCGAGCAGTACTTC
CASSAWEGEQYF
>-|-|TRBV7-2|TRBJ2-7|15
TGTGCCAGCAGCTTACAATCCCATTCATCCTACGAGCAGTACTTC
CASSLQSHSSYEQYF
>-|-|TRBV9|TRBJ1-1|16
TGTGCCAGCAAGCAGGGCTCGGGCAGGGGTTTCGCTGAAGCTTTCTTT
CASKQGSGRGFAEAFF
>-|-|TRBV15|TRBJ2-5|14
TGTGCCACCACCACCACAGGGAGTTCGGAGACCCAGTACTTC
CATTTTGSSETQYF
>-|-|TRBV20-1|TRBJ2-4|14
TGCAGTGCGAACAGCAGGGTTTCCAAAAACATTCAGTACTTC
CSANSRVSKNIQYF
>-|few|TRBV20-1|TRBJ2-1|13
TGCAGTGCTAGAGGACAATTCAGCGATGAGCAGTTCTTC
CSARGQFSDEQFF
>TRBD2|-|TRBV6-2/TRBV6-3|TRBJ2-1|19
TGTGCCAGCAGCCCGGGGATAGCGGGGGCCGACCGAACCTACAATGAGCAGTTCTTC
CASSPGIAGADRTYNEQFF
>-|-|TRBV6-4|TRBJ2-3|14
TGTGCCAGCAGTGACGGGACCAGCACAGATACGCAGTATTTT
CASSDGTSTDTQYF
>-|-|TRBV27|TRBJ1-2|12
TGTGCCAGCAGTTATTGGGGTCAGGATGTCACCTTC
CASSYWGQDVTF
>-|-|TRBV15|TRBJ2-7|14
TGTGCCACCAGCAGAGAAACCACGACTCTCGAGCAGTACTTC
CATSRETTTLEQYF
>-|few|TRBV28|TRBJ2-7|17
TGTGCCAGCAGTTTATCCTCCCCAGGACAGCTCGCTTACGAGCAGTACTTC
CASSLSSPGQLAYEQYF
>-|-|TRBV20-1|TRBJ2-3|11
TGCAGTGCTCCCACCGCAGATACGCAGTATTTT
CSAPTADTQYF
>TRBD2|-|TRBV20-1|TRBJ2-7|13
TGCAGTGCTACGGGACTAGCCACCTACGAGCAGTACTTC
CSATGLATYEQYF
>-|many|TRBV5-1|TRBJ2-5|13
TGCGCCAGCAGCCTAGGGGCCGGTGAGACCCAGTACTTC
CASSLGAGETQYF
>TRBD1|few|TRBV10-3|TRBJ2-1|15
TGTGCCATCAGCCAGGACAGGGCCCCGTACAATGAGCAGTTCTTC
CAISQDRAPYNEQFF
>-|-|TRBV7-2|TRBJ2-7|14
TGTGCCAGCAGCCAACTGACAGTGGACTACGAGCAGTACTTC
CASSQLTVDYEQYF
>TRBD1|-|TRBV27|TRBJ2-5|15
TGTGCCAGCAACTACAGGGGTATAACGGGCGAGACCCAGTACTTC
CASNYRGITGETQYF
>TRBD1|-|TRBV20-1|TRBJ1-5|14
TGCAGTGCCAGGGGGGCCTCCGTGAATCAGCCCCAGCATTTT
CSARGASVNQPQHF
>-|-|TRBV7-3|TRBJ2-3|15
TGTGCCAGCAGCTTAGGAGGGGACAGCACAGATACGCAGTATTTT
CASSLGGDSTDTQYF
>TRBD1|-|TRBV5-1|TRBJ2-5|13
TGCGCCAGCAGGACAGGGGGCCGGGAGACCCAGTACTTC
CASRTGGRETQYF
>TRBD1|-|TRBV12-3/TRBV12-4|TRBJ1-2|14
TGTGCCAGCAGTTTTGAGACAGGGGGGTATGGCTACACCTTC
CASSFETGGYGYTF
>TRBD1|-|TRBV20-1|TRBJ2-2|15
TGCAGTGCTCCGGACAGGGGGGAAAACACCGGGGAGCTGTTTTTT
CSAPDRGENTGELFF
>-|-|TRBV5-1|TRBJ2-5|15
TGCGCCAGCAGCTTGCAGGACCGAAGAGAAGAGACCCAGTACTTC
CASSLQDRREETQYF
>-|-|TRBV27|TRBJ2-4|17
TGTGCCAGCAGTTTCGGGCAGCCGCTACTAGCCAAAAACATTCAGTACTTC
CASSFGQPLLAKNIQYF
>TRBD1|-|TRBV6-5|TRBJ2-7|12
TGTGCCAGCAGCCGGACAGGGGACGAGCAGTACTTC
CASSRTGDEQYF
>-|few|TRBV10-3|TRBJ2-6|16
TGTGCCATCAGTGAGTCAGAGGGCTCTGGGGCCAACGTCCTGACTTTC
CAISESEGSGANVLTF
>TRBD1|-|TRBV3-1|TRBJ1-1|15
TGTGCCAGCAGCCCGCCCAGGACAGGGGGCACTGAAGCTTTCTTT
CASSPPRTGGTEAFF
>TRBD1|few|TRBV7-9|TRBJ2-1|19
TGTGCCAGCATCTCCGGGACAGGGGGTGGATGGGGGCCTCTTAATGAGCAGTTCTTC
CASISGTGGGWGPLNEQFF
>-|-|TRBV9|TRBJ2-3|16
TGTGCCAGCAGCGTAGGGCTGAGAGGGTTCACAGATACGCAGTATTTT
CASSVGLRGFTDTQYF
>TRBD2|once|TRBV27|TRBJ2-1|13
TGTGCCAGTTTACTAGCGGGGAACAATGAGCAGTTCTTC
CASLLAGNNEQFF
>TRBD1|-|TRBV20-1|TRBJ1-5|19
TGCAGTGCTAGCCAAGCCTTCATTACAGGGGCTATAGGGAATCAGCCCCAGCATTTT
CSASQAFITGAIGNQPQHF
>-|-|TRBV28|TRBJ2-7|11
TGTGCCAGCAGTTCTATCCCCGAGCAGTACTTC
CASSSIPEQYF
>-|-|TRBV6-6|TRBJ1-2|16
TGTGCCAGCAGTGGAGGGTCGGGGGGTAAAGACTATGGCTACACCTTC
CASSGGSGGKDYGYTF
>TRBD1|-|TRBV7-8|TRBJ2-5|16
TGTGCCAGCAGCTACCGCCGGGACAGGGGCCAAGAGACCCAGTACTTC
CASSYRRDRGQETQYF
>TRBD2|few|TRBV20-1|TRBJ2-7|16
TGCAGTGCTAGAACTAGCGGGAGGCTAGTAACCTACGAGCAGTACTTC
CSARTSGRLVTYEQYF
>-|few|TRBV20-1|TRBJ2-3|15
TGCAGTGCTAGTAGCAGCAGGGTGGTTACAGATACGCAGTATTTT
CSASSSRVVTDTQYF
>-|-|TRBV4-1|TRBJ2-1|17
TGCGCCAGCAGCCAAACCCTCGGGTCTCCTTTAAGCAATGAGCAGTTCTTC
CASSQTLGSPLSNEQFF
>-|few|TRBV5-1|TRBJ1-5|15
TGCGCCAGCAGCCGCTTGGGGGGGCGCAATCAGCCCCAGCATTTT
CASSRLGGRNQPQHF
>-|few|TRBV5-1|TRBJ2-1|12
TGCGCCAGCAGCTCTAATATCAATGAGCAGTTCTTC
CASSSNINEQFF
>-|-|TRBV5-1|TRBJ2-6|16
TGCGCCAGCAGCTTAGAGTTAAGGACAGGGGCCAACGTCCTGACTTTC
CASSLELRTGANVLTF
>TRBD2|-|TRBV10-3|TRBJ2-3|15
TGTGCCATCAGTGACCCGGCGGGGGGAACAGATACGCAGTATTTT
CAISDPAGGTDTQYF
>-|-|TRBV5-1|TRBJ2-3|13
TGCGCCAGCAGCTCAGTAGTGACAGATACGCAGTATTTT
CASSSVVTDTQYF
>TRBD2|-|TRBV9|TRBJ2-3|15
TGTGCCAGCAGCGGCCCACGGGAGGCAATCGATACGCAGTATTTT
CASSGPREAIDTQYF
>-|-|TRBV7-2|TRBJ2-3|14
TGTGCCAGCAGCTTAGCGTTGACCACAGATACGCAGTATTTT
CASSLALTTDTQYF